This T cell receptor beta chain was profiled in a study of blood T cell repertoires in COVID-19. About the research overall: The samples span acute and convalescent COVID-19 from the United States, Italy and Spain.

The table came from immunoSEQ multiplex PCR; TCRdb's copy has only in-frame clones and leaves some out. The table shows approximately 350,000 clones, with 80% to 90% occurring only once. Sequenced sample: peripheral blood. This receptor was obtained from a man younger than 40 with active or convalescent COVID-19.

CDR3 loop: CASSLVVGGTGELFF. Written as DNA, the CDR3 is TGTGCCAGCAGTTTAGTAGTAGGGGGCACCGGGGAGCTGTTTTTT. This sequence joins TRBV28 and TRBJ2-2; tentatively, D is TRBD1 (6 bases). V shed 2 bases and J shed 4 bases, with 11 bases lying between them. This CDR3 region has 15 residues. Germline CDR1 MDHEN, CDR2 SYDVKM.